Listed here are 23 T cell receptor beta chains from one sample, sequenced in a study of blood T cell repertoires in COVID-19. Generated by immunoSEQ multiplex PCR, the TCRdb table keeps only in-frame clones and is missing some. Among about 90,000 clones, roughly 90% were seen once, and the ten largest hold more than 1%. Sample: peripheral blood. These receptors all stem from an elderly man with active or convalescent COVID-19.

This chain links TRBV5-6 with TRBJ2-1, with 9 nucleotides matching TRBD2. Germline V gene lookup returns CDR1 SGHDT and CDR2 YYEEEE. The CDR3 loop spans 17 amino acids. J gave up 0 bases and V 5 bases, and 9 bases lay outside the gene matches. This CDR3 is CASRTGTSSGSYNEQFF. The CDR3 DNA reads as TGTGCCAGCAGGACCGGGACTAGCAGCGGCTCCTACAATGAGCAGTTCTTC.

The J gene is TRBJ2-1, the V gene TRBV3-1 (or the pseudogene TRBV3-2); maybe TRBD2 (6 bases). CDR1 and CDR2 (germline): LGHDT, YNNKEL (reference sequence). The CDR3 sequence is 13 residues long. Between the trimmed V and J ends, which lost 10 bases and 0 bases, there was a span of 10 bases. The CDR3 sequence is CATFGGSYNEQFF. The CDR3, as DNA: TGTGCCACGTTCGGGGGCTCCTACAATGAGCAGTTCTTC.

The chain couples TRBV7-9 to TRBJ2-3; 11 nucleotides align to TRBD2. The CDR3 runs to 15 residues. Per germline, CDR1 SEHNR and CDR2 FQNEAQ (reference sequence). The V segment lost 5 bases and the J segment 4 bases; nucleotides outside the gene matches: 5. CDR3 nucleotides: TGTGCCAGCAGCCCCACTAGCGGGAGCGCAGATACGCAGTATTTT. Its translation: CASSPTSGSADTQYF.

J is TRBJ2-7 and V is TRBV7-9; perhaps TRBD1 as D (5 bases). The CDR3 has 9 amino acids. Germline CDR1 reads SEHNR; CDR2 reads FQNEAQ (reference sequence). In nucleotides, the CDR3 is TGTGAGACAGACGACGAGCAGTACTTC. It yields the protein CETDDEQYF.

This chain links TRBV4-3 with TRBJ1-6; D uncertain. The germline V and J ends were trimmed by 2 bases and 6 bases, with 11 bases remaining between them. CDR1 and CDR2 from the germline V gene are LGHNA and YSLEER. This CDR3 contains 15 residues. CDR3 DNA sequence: TGCGCCAGCAGCCAAAGTCTCCGTAGTAATTCACCCCTCCACTTT. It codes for CASSQSLRSNSPLHF.

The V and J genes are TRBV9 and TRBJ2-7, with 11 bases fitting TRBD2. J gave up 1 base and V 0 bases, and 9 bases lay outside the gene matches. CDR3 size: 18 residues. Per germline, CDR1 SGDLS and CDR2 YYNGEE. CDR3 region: CASSVGLLAGASSYEQYF. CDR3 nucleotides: TGTGCCAGCAGCGTAGGGTTACTAGCGGGAGCCTCTTCCTACGAGCAGTACTTC.

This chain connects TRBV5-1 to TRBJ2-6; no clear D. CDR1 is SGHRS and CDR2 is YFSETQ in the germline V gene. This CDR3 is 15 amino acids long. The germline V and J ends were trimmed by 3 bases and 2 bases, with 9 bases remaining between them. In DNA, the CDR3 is TGCGCCAGCAGCTCACAGTTAGCTGGGGCCAACGTCCTGACTTTC. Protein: CASSSQLAGANVLTF. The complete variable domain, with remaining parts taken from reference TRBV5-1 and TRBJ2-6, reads KAGVTQTPRYLIKTRGQQVTLSCSPISGHRSVSWYQQTPGQGLQFLFEYFSETQRNKGNFPGRFSGRQFSNSRSEMNVSTLELGDSALYLCASSSQLAGANVLTFGAGSRLTVL.

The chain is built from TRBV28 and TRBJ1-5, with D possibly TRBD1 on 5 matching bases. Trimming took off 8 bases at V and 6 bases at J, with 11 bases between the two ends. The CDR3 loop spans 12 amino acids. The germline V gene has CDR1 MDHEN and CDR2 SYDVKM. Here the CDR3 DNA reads TGTGCCAGCTCGACAGCTCTTCAGCCCCAGCATTTT. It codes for CASSTALQPQHF.

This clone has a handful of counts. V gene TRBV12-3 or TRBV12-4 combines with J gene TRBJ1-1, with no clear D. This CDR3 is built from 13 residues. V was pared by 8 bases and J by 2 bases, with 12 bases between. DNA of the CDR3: TGTGCCAGCGGAGCAGCCCTAAACACTGAAGCTTTCTTT. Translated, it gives CASGAALNTEAFF.

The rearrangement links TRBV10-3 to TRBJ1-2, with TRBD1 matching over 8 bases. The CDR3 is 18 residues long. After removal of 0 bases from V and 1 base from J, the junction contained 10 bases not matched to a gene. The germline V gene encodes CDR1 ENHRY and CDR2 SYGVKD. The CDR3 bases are TGTGCCATCAGTGAGTCGAAGGGGACAGGATACCTTAACTATGGCTACACCTTC. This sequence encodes CAISESKGTGYLNYGYTF.

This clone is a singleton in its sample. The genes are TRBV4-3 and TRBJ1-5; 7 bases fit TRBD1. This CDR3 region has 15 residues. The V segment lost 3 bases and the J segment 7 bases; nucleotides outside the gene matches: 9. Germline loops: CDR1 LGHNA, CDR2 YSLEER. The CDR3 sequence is CASSQRVGGEQPQHF. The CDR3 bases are TGCGCCAGCAGCCAGCGGGTAGGGGGCGAACAGCCCCAGCATTTT.

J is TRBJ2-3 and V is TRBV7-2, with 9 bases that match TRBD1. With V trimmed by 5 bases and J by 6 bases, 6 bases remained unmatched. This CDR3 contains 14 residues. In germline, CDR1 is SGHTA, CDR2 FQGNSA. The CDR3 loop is CASSPRQGEDTQYF. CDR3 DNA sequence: TGTGCCAGCAGCCCCAGACAGGGGGAGGATACGCAGTATTTT.

The CDR3 nucleotides are TGTGCCAGCAGCGTAGGACAGGGGATTAACTATGGCTACACCTTC. Amino acids: CASSVGQGINYGYTF. This chain links TRBV9 with TRBJ1-2; 8 bases agree with TRBD1. The CDR3 runs 15 residues. With 0 bases clipped from V and 1 base from J, the junction kept 2 bases outside the gene matches. Per the germline V gene, CDR1 is SGDLS and CDR2 is YYNGEE.

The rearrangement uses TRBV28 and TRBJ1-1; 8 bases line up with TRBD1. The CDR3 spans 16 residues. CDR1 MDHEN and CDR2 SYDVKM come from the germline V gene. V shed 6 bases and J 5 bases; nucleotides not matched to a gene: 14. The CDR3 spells CASRPPTGARATEAFF. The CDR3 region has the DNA TGTGCCAGCAGACCCCCGACAGGGGCCCGAGCGACTGAAGCTTTCTTT.

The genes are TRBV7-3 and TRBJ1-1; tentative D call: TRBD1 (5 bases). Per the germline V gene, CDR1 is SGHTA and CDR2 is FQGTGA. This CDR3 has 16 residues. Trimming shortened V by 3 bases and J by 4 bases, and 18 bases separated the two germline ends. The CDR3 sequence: CASSFQPDLGGTEAFF. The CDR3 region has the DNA TGTGCCAGCAGCTTCCAGCCCGACCTGGGGGGCACTGAAGCTTTCTTT.

CDR3 in amino acids: CASSKTASFWSTDTQYF. CDR3 DNA: TGTGCCAGCAGTAAGACCGCTAGTTTTTGGAGCACAGATACGCAGTATTTT. This chain connects TRBV25-1 to TRBJ2-3; D not resolved. Germline V gives CDR1 MGHDK, CDR2 SYGVNS. Trimming took off 5 bases at V and 0 bases at J, with 18 bases between the two ends. The CDR3 has 17 residues.

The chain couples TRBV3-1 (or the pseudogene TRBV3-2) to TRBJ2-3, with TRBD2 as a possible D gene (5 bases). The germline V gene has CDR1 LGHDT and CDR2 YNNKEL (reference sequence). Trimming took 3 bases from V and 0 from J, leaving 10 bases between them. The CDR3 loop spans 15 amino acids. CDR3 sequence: CASSHGSESTDTQYF. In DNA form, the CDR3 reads TGTGCCAGCAGCCATGGGAGCGAAAGCACAGATACGCAGTATTTT.

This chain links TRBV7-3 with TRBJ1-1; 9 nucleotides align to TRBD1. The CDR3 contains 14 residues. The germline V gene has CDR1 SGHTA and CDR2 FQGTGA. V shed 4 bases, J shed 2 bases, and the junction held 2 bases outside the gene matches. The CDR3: CASSSTGGNTEAFF. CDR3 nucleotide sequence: TGTGCCAGCAGCTCGACAGGGGGTAACACTGAAGCTTTCTTT. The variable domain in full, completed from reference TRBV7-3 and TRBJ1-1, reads GAGVSQTPSNKVTEKGKYVELRCDPISGHTALYWYRQSLGQGPEFLIYFQGTGAADDSGLPNDRFFAVRPEGSVSTLKIQRTERGDSAVYLCASSSTGGNTEAFFGQGTRLTVV.

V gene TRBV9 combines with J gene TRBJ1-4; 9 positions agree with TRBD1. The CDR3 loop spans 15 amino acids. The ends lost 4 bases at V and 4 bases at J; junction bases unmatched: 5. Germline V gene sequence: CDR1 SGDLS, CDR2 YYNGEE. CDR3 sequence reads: CASSPQTGGNEKLFF. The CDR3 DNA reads TGTGCCAGCAGCCCCCAGACAGGGGGTAATGAAAAACTGTTTTTT.

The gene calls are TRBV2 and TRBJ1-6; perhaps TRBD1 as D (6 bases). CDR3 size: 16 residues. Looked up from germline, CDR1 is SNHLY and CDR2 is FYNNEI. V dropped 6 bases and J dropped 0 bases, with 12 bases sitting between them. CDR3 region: CASRTGASSYNSPLHF. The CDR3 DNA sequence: TGTGCCAGCAGGACAGGAGCTAGCTCCTATAATTCACCCCTCCACTTT.

The CDR3 region has the DNA TGTGCCAGCAGCGCGGGACTAGCGGGGAGCACAGATACGCAGTATTTT. This sequence encodes CASSAGLAGSTDTQYF. The J gene is TRBJ2-3, the V gene TRBV11-2, with 13 positions matching TRBD2. With 5 bases clipped from V and 0 bases from J, the junction kept 2 bases outside the gene matches. The V gene's germline CDR1 is SGHAT and CDR2 FQNNGV. The CDR3 runs to 16 residues.

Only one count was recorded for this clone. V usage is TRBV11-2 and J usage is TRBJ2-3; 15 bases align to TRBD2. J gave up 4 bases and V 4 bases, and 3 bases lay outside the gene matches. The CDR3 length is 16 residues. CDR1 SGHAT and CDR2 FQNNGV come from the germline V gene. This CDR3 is CASSSWTSGRADTQYF. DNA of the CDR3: TGTGCCAGCAGCTCGTGGACTAGCGGGAGGGCAGATACGCAGTATTTT.

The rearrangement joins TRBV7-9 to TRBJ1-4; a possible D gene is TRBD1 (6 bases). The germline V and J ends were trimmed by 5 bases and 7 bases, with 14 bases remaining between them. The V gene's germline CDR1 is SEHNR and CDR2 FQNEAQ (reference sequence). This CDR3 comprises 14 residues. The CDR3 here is CASSPRGAGEKLFF. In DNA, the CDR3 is TGTGCCAGCAGCCCCCGGGGGGCGGGTGAAAAACTGTTTTTT.